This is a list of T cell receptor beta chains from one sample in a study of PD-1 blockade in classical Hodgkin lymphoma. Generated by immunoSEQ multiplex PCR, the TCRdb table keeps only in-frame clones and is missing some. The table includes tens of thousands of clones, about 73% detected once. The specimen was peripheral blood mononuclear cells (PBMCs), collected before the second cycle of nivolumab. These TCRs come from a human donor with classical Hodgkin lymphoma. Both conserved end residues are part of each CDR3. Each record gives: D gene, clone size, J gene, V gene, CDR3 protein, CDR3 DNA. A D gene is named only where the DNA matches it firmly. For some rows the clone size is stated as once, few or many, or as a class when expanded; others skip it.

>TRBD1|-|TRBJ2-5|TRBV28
CASSSWTGESQYF
TGTGCCAGCAGTTCATGGACAGGGGAATCCCAGTACTTC
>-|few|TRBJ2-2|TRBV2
CASSARGFTGELFF
TGTGCCAGCAGTGCACGGGGGTTCACCGGGGAGCTGTTTTTT
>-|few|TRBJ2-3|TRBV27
CASSLAAGTDTQYF
TGTGCCAGCAGTTTAGCGGCGGGAACAGATACGCAGTATTTT
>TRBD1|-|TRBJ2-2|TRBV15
CATSSRQGKDTGELFF
TGTGCCACCAGCAGTAGACAGGGAAAGGACACCGGGGAGCTGTTTTTT
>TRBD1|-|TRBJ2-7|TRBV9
CASSPRDRGEQYF
TGTGCCAGCAGCCCCAGAGACAGGGGGGAGCAGTACTTC
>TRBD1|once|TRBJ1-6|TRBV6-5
CASSYSPGQGNSPLHF
TGTGCCAGCAGTTACTCACCGGGACAGGGTAATTCACCCCTCCACTTT
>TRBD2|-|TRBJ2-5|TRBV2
CASSDSIGAAGLETQYF
TGTGCCAGCAGTGACAGCATAGGAGCAGCGGGACTGGAGACCCAGTACTTC
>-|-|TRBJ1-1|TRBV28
CASSPPTVFTEAFF
TGTGCCAGCAGTCCCCCCACTGTTTTCACTGAAGCTTTCTTT
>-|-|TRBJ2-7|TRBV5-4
CASSYGGTSSYEQYF
TGTGCCAGCAGCTACGGAGGCACGAGCTCCTACGAGCAGTACTTC
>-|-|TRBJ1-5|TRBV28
CASSLRYLHF
TGTGCCAGCAGTTTAAGGTATTTGCATTTT
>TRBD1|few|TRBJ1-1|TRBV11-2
CASSLDRAGGLTEAFF
TGTGCCAGCAGCTTAGATCGGGCAGGGGGCCTCACTGAAGCTTTCTTT
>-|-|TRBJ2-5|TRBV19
CASSVDTWSGETQYF
TGTGCCAGTAGTGTCGACACCTGGTCAGGAGAGACCCAGTACTTC
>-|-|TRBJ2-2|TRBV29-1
CSVKDGELFF
TGCAGCGTGAAGGACGGGGAGCTGTTTTTT
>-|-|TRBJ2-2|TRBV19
CASSQRATDSGELFF
TGTGCCAGTAGTCAAAGGGCCACTGACAGCGGGGAGCTGTTTTTT
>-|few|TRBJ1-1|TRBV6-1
CASTPIGYTEAFF
TGTGCCAGCACTCCAATAGGGTACACTGAAGCTTTCTTT
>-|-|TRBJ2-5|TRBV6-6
CASSYPGPQETQYF
TGTGCCAGCAGTTACCCGGGACCACAAGAGACCCAGTACTTC
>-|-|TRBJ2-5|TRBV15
CATGRGSRETQYF
TGTGCCACCGGTAGGGGCAGCCGGGAGACCCAGTACTTC
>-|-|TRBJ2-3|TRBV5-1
CASSDQTGTDTQYF
TGCGCCAGCAGTGACCAAACCGGGACAGATACGCAGTATTTT
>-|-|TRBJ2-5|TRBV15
CATSRDQGETQYF
TGTGCCACCAGCAGAGATCAGGGAGAGACCCAGTACTTC
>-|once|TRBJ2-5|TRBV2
CASSVGTPEQYF
TGTGCCAGCAGTGTCGGGACACCTGAGCAGTACTTC
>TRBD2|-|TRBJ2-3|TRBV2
CASSPTSGSNTDTQYF
TGTGCCAGCAGTCCGACTAGCGGGAGTAACACAGATACGCAGTATTTT
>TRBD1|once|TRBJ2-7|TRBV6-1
CASSPGGKYEQYF
TGTGCCAGCAGCCCAGGGGGCAAGTACGAGCAGTACTTC
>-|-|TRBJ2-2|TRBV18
CASSLEPRNTGELFF
TGTGCCAGCTCACTAGAACCCAGGAACACCGGGGAGCTGTTTTTT
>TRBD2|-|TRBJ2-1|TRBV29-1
CSGIAGLYNEQFF
TGCAGCGGGATAGCGGGACTCTACAATGAGCAGTTCTTC
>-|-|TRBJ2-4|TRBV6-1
CASSVYSVVAKNIQYF
TGTGCCAGCAGTGTTTACAGCGTCGTAGCCAAAAACATTCAGTACTTC
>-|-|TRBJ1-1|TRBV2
CASSERGSGADTEAFF
TGTGCCAGCAGTGAAAGGGGAAGCGGGGCCGACACTGAAGCTTTCTTT
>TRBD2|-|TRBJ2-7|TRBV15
CATSTGLARREQYF
TGTGCCACCAGCACGGGACTAGCAAGGCGCGAGCAGTACTTC
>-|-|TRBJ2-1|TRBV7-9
CASSINRREIPYNEQFF
TGTGCCAGCAGCATTAATCGGCGGGAAATCCCCTACAATGAGCAGTTCTTC
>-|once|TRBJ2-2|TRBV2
CASIPGRRGELFF
TGTGCCAGCATCCCGGGACGCCGCGGGGAGCTGTTTTTT
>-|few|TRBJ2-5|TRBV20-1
CVGQHQETQYF
TGCGTGGGACAACACCAAGAGACCCAGTACTTC
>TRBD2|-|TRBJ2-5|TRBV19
CASRTVSGGETQYF
TGTGCCAGTAGGACAGTCTCGGGGGGGGAGACCCAGTACTTC
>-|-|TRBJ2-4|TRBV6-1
CASSEAGVENIQYF
TGTGCCAGCAGTGAAGCGGGGGTGGAAAACATTCAGTACTTC
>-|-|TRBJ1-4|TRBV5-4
CASSFRGVVAEKLFF
TGTGCCAGCAGCTTCCGAGGGGTAGTCGCTGAAAAACTGTTTTTT
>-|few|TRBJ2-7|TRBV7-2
CASSMLPGWYEQYF
TGTGCCAGCAGCATGCTACCAGGTTGGTACGAGCAGTACTTC
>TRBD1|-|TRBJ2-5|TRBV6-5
CASRSRDRGETQYF
TGTGCCAGCAGATCCCGGGACAGGGGGGAGACCCAGTACTTC
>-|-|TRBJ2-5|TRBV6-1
CASSDRRGLAIRVLETQYF
TGTGCCAGCAGTGACCGAAGGGGTCTAGCGATACGAGTTTTGGAGACCCAGTACTTC
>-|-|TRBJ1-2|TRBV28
CASSRRPDYGYTF
TGTGCCAGCAGTAGAAGACCGGACTATGGCTACACCTTC
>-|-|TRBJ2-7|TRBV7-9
CASSFMGRDEQYF
TGTGCCAGCAGCTTCATGGGGCGCGACGAGCAGTACTTC
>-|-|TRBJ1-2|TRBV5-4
CASSLGFRQPLRDGYTF
TGTGCCAGCAGCTTGGGGTTCCGACAGCCGTTGAGGGATGGCTACACCTTC
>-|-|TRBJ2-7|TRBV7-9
CASSFFGGYEQYF
TGTGCCAGCAGCTTTTTTGGGGGCTACGAGCAGTACTTC
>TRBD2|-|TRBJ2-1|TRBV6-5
CASSYSGGSGYNEQFF
TGTGCCAGCAGTTACTCAGGCGGGAGTGGTTACAATGAGCAGTTCTTC
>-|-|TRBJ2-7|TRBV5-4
CASAPRGDSYEQYF
TGTGCCAGCGCCCCCCGGGGCGATTCCTACGAGCAGTACTTC
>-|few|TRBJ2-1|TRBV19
CASSGGRLTYEQFF
TGTGCCAGTAGTGGAGGGAGACTGACATATGAGCAGTTCTTC
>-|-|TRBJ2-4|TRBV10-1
CASSEYPGDIQYF
TGCGCCAGCAGTGAGTACCCTGGGGACATTCAGTACTTC
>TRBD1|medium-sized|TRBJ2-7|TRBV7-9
CASSLASTGGFEQYF
TGTGCCAGCAGCTTAGCCTCCACAGGGGGGTTCGAGCAGTACTTC
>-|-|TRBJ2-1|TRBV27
CASSWLGRTYNEQFF
TGTGCCAGCAGTTGGTTAGGGCGCACCTACAATGAGCAGTTCTTC
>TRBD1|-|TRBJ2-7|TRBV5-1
CASSLVGQGTGEQYF
TGCGCCAGCAGCTTGGTGGGACAGGGAACAGGCGAGCAGTACTTC
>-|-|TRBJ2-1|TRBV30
CAWSSDRGYNEQFF
TGTGCCTGGAGTTCAGATAGGGGCTACAATGAGCAGTTCTTC
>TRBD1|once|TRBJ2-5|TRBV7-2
CASSLGGQKETQYF
TGTGCCAGCAGCTTAGGGGGACAGAAAGAGACCCAGTACTTC
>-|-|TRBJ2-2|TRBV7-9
CAKRQNTGELFF
TGTGCTAAGCGGCAGAACACCGGGGAGCTGTTTTTT
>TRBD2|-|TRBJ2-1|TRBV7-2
CASSGPGTTYNEQFF
TGTGCCAGCAGCGGTCCCGGGACTACCTACAATGAGCAGTTCTTC
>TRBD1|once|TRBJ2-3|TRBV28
CASVPGDRVDTQYF
TGTGCCAGCGTACCGGGTGACAGGGTAGATACGCAGTATTTT
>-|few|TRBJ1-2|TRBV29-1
CSVEPDSQLLLNYGYTF
TGCAGCGTTGAACCTGACAGCCAGCTACTACTAAACTATGGCTACACCTTC
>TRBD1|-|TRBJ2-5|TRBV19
CASSDRGLRGETQYF
TGTGCCAGTAGCGACAGGGGGCTGAGGGGAGAGACCCAGTACTTC
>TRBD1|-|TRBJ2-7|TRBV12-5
CASGSDRAYEQYF
TGTGCTAGTGGTTCGGACAGGGCATACGAGCAGTACTTC
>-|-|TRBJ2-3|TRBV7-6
CASSFQGGTVTDTQYF
TGTGCCAGCAGCTTCCAAGGCGGGACGGTTACAGATACGCAGTATTTT